Presented here are 19 T cell receptor beta chains from one specimen sequenced in a study of tumor-infiltrating lymphocytes in primary liver carcinoma. A constant-region primer served to make TCR beta cDNA from approximately 490 ng total RNA. Modified slightly, ARM-PCR produced TCR beta libraries over three nested multiplex PCR rounds. It was with TRBV1-TRBV30 forward primers and a C-beta reverse primer that the first two PCR rounds were run, at approximately 10 cycles each. Via MiXCR, TCRdb re-called the multiplex PCR reads, giving one row per CDR3 protein. The table has roughly 120,000 distinct CDR3 sequences, 55% to 75% seen once. Total RNA and DNA came together from approximately 20-30 mg of bulk tissue without cell sorting. Sequencing was done on a sample of liver tumor tissue from sampling region 3. Noted subset: tumor region T3, left-lateral pole. The receptors were sampled from a woman aged 60-70 years with primary liver carcinoma and hepatitis B virus infection.

The table lists this clonotype with a few counts. A read error may explain this, as a much larger clone is one base away. This chain uses TRBV5-1 with TRBJ2-1; 11 bases fit TRBD2. The V and J ends lost 4 bases and 4 bases, in that order; junction bases with no gene match: 7. The CDR3 length is 16 residues. CDR1 and CDR2 (germline): SGHRS, YFSETQ. In nucleotides, the CDR3 is TGCGCCAGCAGCACGGAACTAGCGGGAGTTTACAATGAGCAGTTCTTC. Amino acids: CASSTELAGVYNEQFF. The complete variable domain, with remaining parts taken from reference TRBV5-1 and TRBJ2-1, reads KAGVTQTPRYLIKTRGQQVTLSCSPISGHRSVSWYQQTPGQGLQFLFEYFSETQRNKGNFPGRFSGRQFSNSRSEMNVSTLELGDSALYLCASSTELAGVYNEQFFGPGTRLTVL.

A word on this clonotype: The junction does not match germline at one end; this may be a read error. The gene calls are TRBV11-2 and TRBJ2-3; 9 bases line up with TRBD2. Germline V gene lookup returns CDR1 SGHAT and CDR2 FQNNGV. There are 18 residues in the CDR3. The CDR3 reads CASSLDHAGGPLTNTQYF. The CDR3 bases are TGCGCCAGCAGCTTAGATCATGCGGGAGGGCCTCTCACAAATACGCAGTATTTT.

The chain links TRBV20-1 to TRBJ1-1; D call uncertain. The CDR3 has 14 residues. The V end was cut by 0 bases, the J end by 0 bases, with 8 bases between. The germline V gene encodes CDR1 DFQATT and CDR2 SNEGSKA (reference sequence). CDR3 sequence reads: CSARDSGMNTEAFF. Written as DNA, the CDR3 is TGCAGTGCTAGAGATAGCGGAATGAACACTGAAGCTTTCTTT.

Remarks on this clonotype: The junction differs from germline at one of its ends, possibly a read error. This chain uses TRBV11-2 with TRBJ2-5, with no clear D. The CDR3 is 15 residues long. Germline CDR1 is SGHAT and CDR2 is FQNNGV. The CDR3 DNA is TGTGCCAGCGGCTTGGCCGGGTCTACCCAAGAGACCCTGTACTTC. It codes for CASGLAGSTQETLYF.

As to this clonotype: Just one base apart from a much larger clone, this may be a read error. The rearrangement joins TRBV5-5 to TRBJ2-2; 7 bases line up with TRBD2. CDR1 SGHKS and CDR2 YYEKEE come from the germline V gene (reference sequence). The CDR3 length is 18 residues. The CDR3 coding sequence is TGTGCCGGCAGCCGAAAACTAGCGCGGGAAGGTGACACCGGGGAGCTGTTTTTT. This translates into CAGSRKLAREGDTGELFF.

About this clonotype: Germline and junction disagree at one end, which may indicate a read error. This chain uses TRBV11-2 with TRBJ2-2; maybe TRBD2 (5 bases). CDR1 is SGHAT and CDR2 is FQNNGV in the germline V gene. The CDR3 consists of 12 residues. CDR3 DNA sequence: TGTGCCAGCACGCAGGAGACCGGGGAGCTGTTTTTC. Residues: CASTQETGELFF.

This clonotype was observed a handful of times. The chain joins TRBV6-6 to TRBJ2-5, with 10 bases fitting TRBD1. Germline CDR1 MNHNY, CDR2 SVGAGI (reference sequence). This CDR3 has 14 amino acids. V gave up 1 base and J gave up 4 bases; unmatched junction bases: 0. In nucleotides, the CDR3 is TGTGCCAGCAGTTACTGGACAGGGGGAGAGACCCAGTACTTC. It codes for CASSYWTGGETQYF.

As to this clonotype: A much larger clone differs by one base, so this may be a read error. The chain recombines TRBV30 with TRBJ2-3, with 9 bases identical to TRBD2. Germline CDR1 GTSNPN, CDR2 SVGIG (reference sequence). The CDR3 covers 15 residues. CDR3 nucleotides: TGTGTCTGGAGTTTACTAGCGGGCCGCACAGATACGCAGTATTTT. It codes for CVWSLLAGRTDTQYF.

The V call is TRBV6-6, the J call TRBJ2-7; the D call may be TRBD1 or TRBD2 (5 bases each). V was cut by 5 bases and J by 5 bases, with 22 bases left in between. Germline-derived CDR1 and CDR2 are MNHNY and SVGAGI (reference sequence). The CDR3 length is 16 residues. CDR3 in DNA: TGTGCCAGCAGTAACCGGGGCCTCCGAGAAACTCACGAGCAGTACTTC. This codes for CASSNRGLRETHEQYF.

This clonotype was found once. Since a much larger clone is just one base distant, this may be a read error. The chain recombines TRBV12-3 or TRBV12-4 with TRBJ2-7; D possibly corresponds to TRBD1 (5 bases). CDR3 length: 16 amino acids. For the CDR3, the DNA is TGTGCCAACAGTTTAGCTCACAGGCCGAGCTCCTACGAGCAGTACTTC. Translated, it gives CANSLAHRPSSYEQYF.

On this clonotype: The conserved final phenylalanine or tryptophan is absent from the CDR3, which likely points to a read error. The chain employs TRBV29-1 and TRBJ2-5; possibly TRBD1 for D (6 bases). The CDR3 sequence is 12 residues long. CDR1 is SQVTM and CDR2 is ANQGSEA in the germline V gene. CDR3 coding DNA: TGCAGCGTTACAGGGTTTGGGGAGACGCAGTACTGC. It yields the protein CSVTGFGETQYC.

V is TRBV24-1 and J is TRBJ1-2, with D unresolved. The germline V gene encodes CDR1 KGHDR and CDR2 SFDVKD. The length of the CDR3 is 12 residues. Trimming removed 3 bases from V and 5 bases from J, with 6 bases in between. The CDR3 spells CATSDRAYGYTF. DNA of the CDR3: TGTGCCACCAGTGATCGAGCATATGGCTACACCTTC.

As regards this clonotype: This may be a read error: a much more frequent sequence differs by one nucleotide. The chain uses TRBV6-1 and TRBJ2-7; 8 bases map to TRBD2. The germline V gene encodes CDR1 MNHNS and CDR2 SASEGT. The V and J ends lost 2 bases and 2 bases, in that order; junction bases with no gene match: 5. This CDR3 is 15 amino acids long. The CDR3 here is CASSEITGGPYEQYF. The CDR3 nucleotides read TGTGCCAGCAGTGAAATAACGGGAGGGCCCTACGAGCAGTACTTC.

Points on this clonotype: Relative to the germline gene, one junction end is altered; a read error may explain this. The chain employs TRBV28 and TRBJ2-3; D is ambiguous. The CDR3 runs 22 residues. From germline, CDR1 is MDHEN and CDR2 SYDVKM. This chain's CDR3 is CASSLSWTFTGIRTTSIDTQYF. Written as DNA, the CDR3 is TGTGCCAGCAGCTTAAGTTGGACCTTTACCGGAATTAGAACCACCAGCATAGATACGCAGTATTTT.

Turning to this clonotype: One junction end disagrees with the germline gene, perhaps due to a read error. The rearrangement links TRBV7-9 to TRBJ2-1, with D tentatively TRBD1 or TRBD2 (5 bases each). Germline CDR1 SEHNR, CDR2 FQNEAQ (reference sequence). The CDR3 spans 14 residues. The CDR3 loop is CTSSLAGAWDEQFF. In DNA, the CDR3 is TGTACCAGCAGCTTAGCCGGGGCTTGGGATGAGCAGTTCTTC.

This clonotype was counted ten times or more. V gene TRBV5-1 combines with J gene TRBJ2-5; D could derive from TRBD1 or TRBD2 (5 bases each). The CDR3 extends over 14 amino acids. Germline CDR1 and CDR2: SGHRS and YFSETQ. Deletions cut 0 bases from V and 3 bases from J, with 9 bases between. This chain's CDR3 is CASSLARGEETQYF. CDR3 nucleotide sequence: TGCGCCAGCAGCTTGGCCCGGGGCGAAGAGACCCAGTACTTC.

Remarks on this clonotype: It may be a read error: a sequence one base away is much more abundant. This sequence joins TRBV13 and TRBJ2-1; 7 nucleotides align to TRBD2. There are 15 residues in the CDR3. In germline, CDR1 is PRHDT, CDR2 FYEKMQ (reference sequence). The CDR3 DNA is TGTGCCAACAGCCGTCCTAGCGGAACCTACAATGAGCAGTTCTTC. Its protein is CANSRPSGTYNEQFF.

The chain couples TRBV5-1 to TRBJ2-5; D remains ambiguous. The length of the CDR3 is 14 residues. The germline V and J ends were trimmed by 2 bases and 2 bases, with 10 bases remaining between them. Germline lookup yields CDR1 SGHRS and CDR2 YFSETQ. The CDR3 here is CASSFGELQETQYF. CDR3 sequence (DNA): TGCGCCAGCAGCTTTGGAGAACTACAAGAGACCCAGTACTTC.

J is TRBJ1-6 and V is TRBV30, with TRBD1 identical over 8 bases. This CDR3 region has 16 residues. Losses at the gene ends were 3 bases for V and 10 bases for J; bases not matched to a gene: 14. Germline V gives CDR1 GTSNPN, CDR2 SVGIG (reference sequence). CDR3 protein: CAWSNRRAGGESPLHF. CDR3 DNA sequence: TGTGCCTGGAGCAACCGACGCGCAGGGGGCGAGTCACCCCTCCACTTT.